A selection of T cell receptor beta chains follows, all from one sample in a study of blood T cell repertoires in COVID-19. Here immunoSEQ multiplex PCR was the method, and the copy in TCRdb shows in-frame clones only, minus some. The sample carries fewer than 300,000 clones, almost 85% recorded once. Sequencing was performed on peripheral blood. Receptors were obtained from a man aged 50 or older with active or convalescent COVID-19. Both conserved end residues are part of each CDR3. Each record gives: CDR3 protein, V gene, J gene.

CDR3 protein: CASSQDGGSARYGYTF
V gene: TRBV3-1/TRBV3-2
J gene: TRBJ1-2

CDR3 protein: CASSRSRDTPRGYTF
V gene: TRBV4-2
J gene: TRBJ1-2

CDR3 protein: CSAGADTQYF
V gene: TRBV20-1
J gene: TRBJ2-3

CDR3 protein: CASSPRTGTGNTDTQYF
V gene: TRBV18
J gene: TRBJ2-3

CDR3 protein: CASLAGRQETQYF
V gene: TRBV2
J gene: TRBJ2-5

CDR3 protein: CASSLGGSEETQYF
V gene: TRBV5-1
J gene: TRBJ2-5

CDR3 protein: CACRGPFSGNTIYF
V gene: TRBV2
J gene: TRBJ1-3

CDR3 protein: CASSLRDRANEQYF
V gene: TRBV7-8
J gene: TRBJ2-7

CDR3 protein: CASSLLGVGVTEAFF
V gene: TRBV5-8
J gene: TRBJ1-1

CDR3 protein: CASSGLTSGGYEQYF
V gene: TRBV6-2/TRBV6-3
J gene: TRBJ2-7

CDR3 protein: CASSFWRNDYNEQFF
V gene: TRBV11-2
J gene: TRBJ2-1

CDR3 protein: CASSLDSSRAGELFF
V gene: TRBV11-3
J gene: TRBJ2-2

CDR3 protein: CAISESGRATEAFF
V gene: TRBV10-3
J gene: TRBJ1-1

CDR3 protein: CASSSPSTNYGYTF
V gene: TRBV28
J gene: TRBJ1-2

CDR3 protein: CASRFSGDIGNTIYF
V gene: TRBV6-5
J gene: TRBJ1-3

CDR3 protein: CASSSGGWGAHGNTIYF
V gene: TRBV7-8
J gene: TRBJ1-3

CDR3 protein: CASSQGSTGGLGTEAFF
V gene: TRBV4-1
J gene: TRBJ1-1

CDR3 protein: CASSTGGTGYQPQHF
V gene: TRBV19
J gene: TRBJ1-5

CDR3 protein: CASSHGPHPSNQPQHF
V gene: TRBV27
J gene: TRBJ1-5

CDR3 protein: CASSSQRAGGPTGELFF
V gene: TRBV7-2
J gene: TRBJ2-2

CDR3 protein: CSVSRPSSYNEQFF
V gene: TRBV29-1
J gene: TRBJ2-1

CDR3 protein: CASSPQGDIQYF
V gene: TRBV7-9
J gene: TRBJ2-4

CDR3 protein: CASSIGSGGQFF
V gene: TRBV19
J gene: TRBJ2-1

CDR3 protein: CASSLAGRGNGYTF
V gene: TRBV5-1
J gene: TRBJ1-2

CDR3 protein: CASRQHGDTQYF
V gene: TRBV11-2
J gene: TRBJ2-3

CDR3 protein: CASGLAYSEQYF
V gene: TRBV12-5
J gene: TRBJ2-7

CDR3 protein: CASSPQAGTADTQYF
V gene: TRBV18
J gene: TRBJ2-3

CDR3 protein: CASSSFEGSSYEQYF
V gene: TRBV6-5
J gene: TRBJ2-7

CDR3 protein: CASSPLPSGEGYGYTF
V gene: TRBV5-1
J gene: TRBJ1-2

CDR3 protein: CASSPKGNGGRNTIYF
V gene: TRBV3-1/TRBV3-2
J gene: TRBJ1-3

CDR3 protein: CASSPPNRRSYNEQFF
V gene: TRBV18
J gene: TRBJ2-1

CDR3 protein: CAWRGQGAATEAFF
V gene: TRBV30
J gene: TRBJ1-1

CDR3 protein: CSVDIRDRMRGQYEQYF
V gene: TRBV29-1
J gene: TRBJ2-7